This is a list of T cell receptor beta chains from one sample in a study of T cells in Graves' hyperthyroidism and ophthalmopathy. TCRdb reprocessed the multiplex PCR reads with MiXCR, giving one entry per CDR3 protein. Among approximately 640,000 distinct CDR3 sequences listed, around a sixth were seen once. Sequencing used blood. The receptors were gathered from a man over 45 with Graves' hyperthyroidism. Each CDR3 is given with its conserved first and last residue. A D gene is named only where the DNA matches it firmly. Not all rows give a size; the values are once, few, many and, for expanded clones, a class.

>many|NA|TRBJ2-7|TRBV2
TGTGCCAGCAGCTTATCACTCCCGGATAAGCAGTACTTC
CASSLSLPDKQYF
>few|TRBD2|TRBJ2-1|TRBV10-3
TGTGCCATCAGTGAGGAGACTAGCGCCCACAATGAGCAGTTCTTC
CAISEETSAHNEQFF
>NA|NA|TRBJ1-6|TRBV28
TGTGCCAGCAGTTTAGAGGTTACCTATAATTCACCCCTCCACTTT
CASSLEVTYNSPLHF
>NA|TRBD1|TRBJ1-2|TRBV6-2/TRBV6-3
TGTGCCAGCAGTTCGGGACAGGGGGCGGTTGGCTACACCTTC
CASSSGQGAVGYTF
>many|NA|TRBJ1-5|TRBV16
TGTGCCAGCAGCCAAGGAGGGGGTAGCAATCAGCCCCAGCATTTT
CASSQGGGSNQPQHF
>NA|NA|TRBJ1-1|TRBV12-3/TRBV12-4
TGTGTCAGCAGTTTGGAGGGGGGAACTGAAGCTTTCTTT
CVSSLEGGTEAFF
>many|NA|TRBJ2-1|TRBV7-9
TGTGCCAGCAGCTGGCCGGACAGCTACAATGAGCAGTTCTTC
CASSWPDSYNEQFF
>few|NA|TRBJ2-7|TRBV5-1
TGCGCCAGCAGCTTGGAAGGTGGCGCGCAGTACTTC
CASSLEGGAQYF
>NA|NA|TRBJ2-1|TRBV9
TGTGCCAGTAATTCTGTGGGGAAGGAGGCGACCCTCTACAATGAGCAGTTCTTC
CASNSVGKEATLYNEQFF
>many|TRBD2|TRBJ2-2|TRBV2
TGTGCCGGAGCGGGGCGGAACACCGGGGAGCTGTTTTTT
CAGAGRNTGELFF
>many|TRBD2|TRBJ2-1|TRBV6-1
TGTGCCAGCAGTGTATTGACTAGCGGGAAACTCAATGAGCAGTTCTTC
CASSVLTSGKLNEQFF
>NA|TRBD1|TRBJ1-4|TRBV20-1
TGCAGTGTCCCGACAGGGCGAGGTACAACTAATGAAAAACTGTTTTTT
CSVPTGRGTTNEKLFF
>many|TRBD2|TRBJ2-3|TRBV11-2
TGTGCCAGCAGCTTAGACGGCGGGAGGGCTGATACGCAGTATTTT
CASSLDGGRADTQYF
>few|NA|TRBJ2-7|TRBV7-9
TGTGCCAGCAGCTTAGGGGCCCCAAACGAGCAGTACTTC
CASSLGAPNEQYF
>NA|TRBD2|TRBJ2-1|TRBV6-1
TGTGCCAGCAGTGAAGCGCGGAGCGGGGGAGGATACAATGAGCAGTTCTTC
CASSEARSGGGYNEQFF
>few|NA|TRBJ2-1|TRBV5-1
TGCGCCAGCAGCTTGGAGGTGGATGAGCAGTTCTTC
CASSLEVDEQFF